This T cell receptor beta chain was found in a study of CD8+ T cells in alopecia areata. The V end lost 1 base, the J end lost 13 bases, and 25 bases lay between the germline ends. The CDR3 loop spans 15 amino acids. The germline CDR1 and CDR2 sequences are SQVTM and ANQGSEA. Lesional scalp punch biopsies and peripheral blood came from alopecia areata patients. Extracted RNA was reverse transcribed, and the resulting cDNA served as sequencing template. Data came from immunoSEQ multiplex PCR; TCRdb stores just in-frame clones and leaves some out. Among approximately 58,000 clones, 44% were seen once, and the ten largest hold roughly half.

The chain couples TRBV29-1 to TRBJ1-2, with a weak D call TRBD1 (5 bases). The TCR was taken from a human donor with alopecia areata. Specimen: NKG2D-low CD8+ T cells sorted from blood. The CDR3 here is CSVEVILEGPPGSTF. CDR3 nucleotide sequence: TGCAGCGTTGAAGTAATTTTAGAGGGGCCGCCGGGGAGCACCTTC.